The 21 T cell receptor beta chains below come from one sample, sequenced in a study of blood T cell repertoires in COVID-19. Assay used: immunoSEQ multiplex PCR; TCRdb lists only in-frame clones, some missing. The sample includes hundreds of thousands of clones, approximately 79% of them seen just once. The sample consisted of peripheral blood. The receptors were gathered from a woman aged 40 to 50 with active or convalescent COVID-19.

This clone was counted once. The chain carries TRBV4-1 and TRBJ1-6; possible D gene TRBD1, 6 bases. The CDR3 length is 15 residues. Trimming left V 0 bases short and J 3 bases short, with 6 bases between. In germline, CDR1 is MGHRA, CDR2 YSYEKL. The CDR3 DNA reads TGCGCCAGCAGCCAAGAAGGGGGCTATAATTCACCCCTCCACTTT. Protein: CASSQEGGYNSPLHF.

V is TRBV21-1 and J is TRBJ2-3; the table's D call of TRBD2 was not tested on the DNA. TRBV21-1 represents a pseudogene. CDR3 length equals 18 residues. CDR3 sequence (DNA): TGTGCCAGCAGCAAATCTGCCCCTACTAGAAGTAGCACAGATACGCAGTATTTT. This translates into CASSKSAPTRSSTDTQYF.

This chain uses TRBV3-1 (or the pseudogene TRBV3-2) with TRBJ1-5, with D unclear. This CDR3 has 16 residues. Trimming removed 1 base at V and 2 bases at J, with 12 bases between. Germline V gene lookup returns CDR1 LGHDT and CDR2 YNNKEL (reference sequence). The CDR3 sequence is CASSQGFLGGNQPQHF. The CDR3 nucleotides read TGTGCCAGCAGCCAAGGCTTTCTGGGAGGCAATCAGCCCCAGCATTTT.

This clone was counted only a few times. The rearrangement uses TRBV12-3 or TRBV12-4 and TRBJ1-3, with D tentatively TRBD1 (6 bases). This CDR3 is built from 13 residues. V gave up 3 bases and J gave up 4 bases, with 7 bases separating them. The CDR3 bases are TGTGCCAGCAGTTTTGACAGGGGAAACACCATATATTTT. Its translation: CASSFDRGNTIYF.

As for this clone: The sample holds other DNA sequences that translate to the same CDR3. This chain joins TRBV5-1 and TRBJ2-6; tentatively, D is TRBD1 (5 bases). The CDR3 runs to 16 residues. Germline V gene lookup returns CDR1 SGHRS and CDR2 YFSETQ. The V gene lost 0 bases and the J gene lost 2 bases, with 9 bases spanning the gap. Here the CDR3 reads CASSLEGVAGANVLTF. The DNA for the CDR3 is TGCGCCAGCAGCTTGGAAGGGGTGGCTGGGGCCAACGTCCTGACTTTC.

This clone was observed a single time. CDR3 loop: CASSQGTPIQPQHF. As DNA, the CDR3 is TGTGCCAGCAGCCAGGGGACCCCTATTCAGCCCCAGCATTTT. This chain connects TRBV5-5 to TRBJ1-5; a weak D match, TRBD1 (6 bases). Per germline, CDR1 SGHKS and CDR2 YYEKEE (reference sequence). Trimming took off 4 bases at V and 6 bases at J, with 14 bases between the two ends. The CDR3 loop spans 14 amino acids.

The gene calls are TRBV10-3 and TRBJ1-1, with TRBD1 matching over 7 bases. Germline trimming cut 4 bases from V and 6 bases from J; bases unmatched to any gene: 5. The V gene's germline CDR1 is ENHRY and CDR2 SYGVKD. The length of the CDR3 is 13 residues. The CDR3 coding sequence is TGTGCCATCAGTGTCGACAGGGTGTCTGAAGCTTTCTTT. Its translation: CAISVDRVSEAFF.

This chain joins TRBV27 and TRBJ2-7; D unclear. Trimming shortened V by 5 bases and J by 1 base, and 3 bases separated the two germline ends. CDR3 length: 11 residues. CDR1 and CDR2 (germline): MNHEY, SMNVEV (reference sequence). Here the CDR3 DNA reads TGTGCCAGCAGTACTTCCTACGAGCAGTACTTC. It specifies CASSTSYEQYF.

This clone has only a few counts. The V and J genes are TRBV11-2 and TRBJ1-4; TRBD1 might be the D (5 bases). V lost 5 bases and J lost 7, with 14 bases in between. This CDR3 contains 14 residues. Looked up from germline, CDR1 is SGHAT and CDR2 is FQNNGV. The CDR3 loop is CASSRDFAGEKLFF. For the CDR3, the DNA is TGTGCCAGCAGCCGGGACTTCGCAGGTGAAAAACTGTTTTTT.

CDR3 bases: TGTGCCAGCAGCCTAGCTCGGAACGGTGAAGCTTTCTTT. Translation gives CASSLARNGEAFF. The V and J genes are TRBV12-3 or TRBV12-4 and TRBJ1-1, with no clear D. V was clipped by 6 bases and J by 7 bases, with 15 bases between them. The CDR3 spans 13 residues.

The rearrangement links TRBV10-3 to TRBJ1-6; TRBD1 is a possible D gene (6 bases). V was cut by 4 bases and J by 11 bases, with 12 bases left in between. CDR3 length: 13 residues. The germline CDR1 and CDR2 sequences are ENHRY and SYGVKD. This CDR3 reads CAISVLDRPPLHF. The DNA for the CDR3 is TGTGCCATCAGTGTTCTTGACAGGCCACCCCTCCACTTT.

CDR3 in amino acids: CASQRDRVRNEQFF. For the CDR3, the DNA is TGTGCCAGCCAAAGAGACAGGGTGAGAAATGAGCAGTTCTTC. The V and J genes are TRBV5-6 and TRBJ2-1, with 7 bases lining up with TRBD1. After removal of 7 bases from V and 7 bases from J, the junction contained 11 bases not matched to a gene. Germline assignment: CDR1 SGHDT and CDR2 YYEEEE. The CDR3 has 14 amino acids.

The CDR3, as DNA: TGCAGTGCTAGTGGCGGAGGACTAAACCAAGAGACCCAGTACTTC. Translated, it gives CSASGGGLNQETQYF. The gene calls are TRBV20-1 and TRBJ2-5, with a possible D match to TRBD2 (6 bases). The CDR3 consists of 15 residues. Germline V gene lookup returns CDR1 DFQATT and CDR2 SNEGSKA (reference sequence). The germline V and J ends were trimmed by 3 bases and 0 bases, with 14 bases remaining between them.

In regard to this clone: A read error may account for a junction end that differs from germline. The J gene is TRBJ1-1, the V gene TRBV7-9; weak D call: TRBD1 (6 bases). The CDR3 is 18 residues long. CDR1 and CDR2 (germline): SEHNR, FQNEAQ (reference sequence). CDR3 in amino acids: CASSPRGGREDRNPEAFF. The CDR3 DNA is TGTGCCAGCAGCCCGCGAGGGGGTCGGGAAGACCGGAACCCTGAAGCTTTCTTT.

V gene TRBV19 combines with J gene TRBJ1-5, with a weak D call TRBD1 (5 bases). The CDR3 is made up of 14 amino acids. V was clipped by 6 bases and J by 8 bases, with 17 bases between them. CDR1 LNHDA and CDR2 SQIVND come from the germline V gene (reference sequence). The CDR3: CASRTPGRGEPQHF. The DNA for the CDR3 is TGTGCCAGTAGGACACCAGGGCGGGGGGAGCCCCAGCATTTT. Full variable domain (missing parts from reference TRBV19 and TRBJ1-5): DGGITQSPKYLFRKEGQNVTLSCEQNLNHDAMYWYRQDPGQGLRLIYYSQIVNDFQKGDIAEGYSVSREKKESFPLTVTSAQKNPTAFYLCASRTPGRGEPQHFGDGTRLSIL.

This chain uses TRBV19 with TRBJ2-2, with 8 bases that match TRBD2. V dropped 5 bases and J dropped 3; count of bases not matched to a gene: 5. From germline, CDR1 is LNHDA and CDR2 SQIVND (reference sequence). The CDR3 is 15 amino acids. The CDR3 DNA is TGTGCCAGTAGTTCCGCGGGGGGCCACACCGGGGAGCTGTTTTTT. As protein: CASSSAGGHTGELFF.

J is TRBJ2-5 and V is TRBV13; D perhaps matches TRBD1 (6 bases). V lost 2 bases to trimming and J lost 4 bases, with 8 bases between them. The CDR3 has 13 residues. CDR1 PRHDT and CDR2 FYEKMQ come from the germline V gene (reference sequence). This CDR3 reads CASSLTGRETQYF. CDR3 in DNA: TGTGCCAGCAGCTTAACAGGGCGAGAGACCCAGTACTTC.

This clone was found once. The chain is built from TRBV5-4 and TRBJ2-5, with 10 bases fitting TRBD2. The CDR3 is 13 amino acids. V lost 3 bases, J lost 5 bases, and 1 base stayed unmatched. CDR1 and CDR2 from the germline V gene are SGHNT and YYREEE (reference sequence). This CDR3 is CASSWGLAETQYF. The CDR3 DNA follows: TGTGCCAGCAGCTGGGGACTAGCGGAGACCCAGTACTTC.

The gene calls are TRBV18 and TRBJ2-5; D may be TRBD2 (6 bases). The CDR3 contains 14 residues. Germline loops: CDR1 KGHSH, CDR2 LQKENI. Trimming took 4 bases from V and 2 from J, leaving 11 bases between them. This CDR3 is CASSHRDLQETQYF. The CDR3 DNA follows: TGTGCCAGCTCACACCGGGACTTACAAGAGACCCAGTACTTC.

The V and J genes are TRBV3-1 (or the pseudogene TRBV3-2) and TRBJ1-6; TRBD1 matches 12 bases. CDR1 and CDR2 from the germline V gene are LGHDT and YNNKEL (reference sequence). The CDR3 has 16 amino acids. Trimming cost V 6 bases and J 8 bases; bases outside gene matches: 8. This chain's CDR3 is CASRPGGTGGDSPLHF. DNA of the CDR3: TGTGCCAGCAGGCCCGGCGGGACAGGGGGCGATTCACCCCTCCACTTT.

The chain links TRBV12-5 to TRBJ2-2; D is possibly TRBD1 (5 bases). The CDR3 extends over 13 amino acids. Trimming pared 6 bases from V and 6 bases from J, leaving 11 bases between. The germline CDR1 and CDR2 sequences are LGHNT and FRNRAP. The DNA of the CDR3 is TGTGCTAGTGGCCTAGGGGCGGCCGGGGAGCTGTTTTTT. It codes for CASGLGAAGELFF.